This TCR beta chain was captured in a study of cytomegalovirus exposure and HLA in healthy donors. Primers for the PCR totalled 60 Vbeta and 13 Jbeta. The method was immunoSEQ multiplex PCR; TCRdb's version includes in-frame clones alone and lacks a portion of them. The sample carries under 200,000 clones, roughly 87% recorded once. This clone was seen only once. Its target is not known. Broader study findings: In a later analysis, a missense DCLRE1C variant was linked to TCR beta V- and J-gene trimming.

V shed 0 bases and J shed 4 bases, with 4 bases lying between them. The CDR3 is 13 residues long. Germline-derived CDR1 and CDR2 are LNHNV and YYDKDF (reference sequence). The receptor's source is a boy aged 2 to 10 in good health and CMV-seronegative. V is TRBV15 and J is TRBJ1-5; D remains ambiguous. The sample taken for sequencing was PBMCs. CDR3: CATSRDLNQPQHF. The CDR3 DNA follows: TGTGCCACCAGCAGAGATCTTAATCAGCCCCAGCATTTT. Full variable domain (remainder filled in from reference TRBV15 and TRBJ1-5): DAMVIQNPRYQVTQFGKPVTLSCSQTLNHNVMYWYQQKSSQAPKLLFHYYDKDFNNEADTPDNFQSRRPNTSFCFLDIRSPGLGDTAMYLCATSRDLNQPQHFGDGTRLSIL.